This TCR beta chain was profiled in a study of technical replicates of blood from a few donors (dated by TCRdb to 2016 to 2017). Only one count was recorded for this clone. There is no known antigen for this receptor. No per-base quality is available; no much larger clone lies one base away. The library relied on the immunoSEQ multiplex PCR assay. The table comes from immuneACCESS by way of TCRdb, which keeps in-frame sequences with V and J called. Part of the clones is missing from these tables; in studies checked, under half for an unresolved V gene and the rest for unknown reasons. This sample holds about 62,000 clones; over 85% were observed only once. The top ten hold around 4.8% of the sample. According to the germline V gene, CDR1 reads SGHTA and CDR2 reads FQGNSA. From cysteine to phenylalanine, the CDR3 is 13 amino acids long. This entry keeps only the CDR3 DNA: 39 bases, framed from base 1. Between the V and J ends, shortened by 1 base and 5 bases respectively, the junction contains 8 bases.

The receptor was derived from a human donor in good health. Some clones in this sample may be carry-over from other donors' samples. The V gene is TRBV7-2 and the J gene is TRBJ1-2; no D gene is confidently identified. Sequenced sample: PBMCs. The CDR3 corresponds to CASSLGEGYGYTF. The sequence in DNA is TGTGCCAGCAGCTTAGGAGAGGGTTATGGCTACACCTTC.